This T cell receptor (beta chain) came from a study of T-cell memory formation after mild COVID-19. Study-wide results and limits: Pre-infection memory carried some responding clones, suggesting that cross-reactive memory joined. Clones contracting day 15 to 85 were balanced CD4/CD8; later expanders leaned CD4+.

A word on this clonotype: Its target is unknown.

Libraries for TCRalpha and TCRbeta carried sample barcodes and unique molecular identifiers via 5'RACE. In TCRdb, the 5' RACE reads were re-called with MiXCR into one record per CDR3 protein. The table has around 250,000 distinct CDR3 sequences, 16% seen once; the top ten hold under 25%. The CDR3 totals 16 residues. V lost 4 bases, J lost 0 bases, and 10 bases stayed unmatched. The germline gives CDR1 SGHRS, CDR2 YFSETQ. Sequencing was done on a sample of PBMCs or a T cell subset sorted from them (not recorded which). This receptor was identified in a man younger than 30 who had mild COVID-19 (a few samples of this study predate the infection). Cell type and time point are not known. V is TRBV5-1 and J is TRBJ2-7, with 7 bases identical to TRBD1. CDR3 sequence: CASSRMTGQYSYEQYF. CDR3 sequence (DNA): TGCGCCAGCAGCCGGATGACAGGGCAATACTCCTACGAGCAGTACTTC.